Presented here are 24 T cell receptor beta chains from one specimen sequenced in a study of tumor-infiltrating lymphocytes in primary liver carcinoma. The researchers produced TCR beta cDNA from roughly 500 ng total RNA with a constant-region primer. Investigators got TCR beta libraries out of three nested multiplex PCR rounds, done with slightly modified ARM-PCR. Amplification in the first two PCR rounds was performed using TRBV1-TRBV30 forward primers and a C-beta reverse primer for approximately 10 cycles each. From the multiplex PCR reads, TCRdb called clonotypes with MiXCR, one entry per CDR3 protein. The data show 75,000 or so distinct CDR3 sequences, approximately 70% seen once. Both RNA and DNA were isolated together from about 20-30 mg of bulk tissue that had not been sorted. The sequenced sample consisted of liver tumor tissue from sampling region 4. The subset: tumor region T4, right-lateral pole. The receptors stem from a man aged 40-55 years with primary liver carcinoma and hepatitis B virus infection.

This clonotype was found many times. V is TRBV6-5 and J is TRBJ2-1; 11 bases agree with TRBD2. The trim removed 7 bases at V and 5 bases at J, leaving 4 bases unmatched. Looked up from germline, CDR1 is MNHEY and CDR2 is SVGAGI. There are 14 residues in the CDR3. CDR3 region: CASTPGLADNEQFF. The CDR3 region has the DNA TGTGCCAGCACCCCGGGACTAGCGGACAATGAGCAGTTCTTC.

About this clonotype itself: The final CDR3 position lacks the conserved phenylalanine or tryptophan, pointing to a likely read error. This chain joins TRBV6-2 or TRBV6-3 and TRBJ1-1; no clear D gene. The germline CDR1 and CDR2 sequences are MNHEY and SVGEGT. V was cut by 0 bases and J by 8 bases, with 10 bases left in between. The CDR3 runs to 13 residues. Here the CDR3 reads CASSYSLGTEAFI. CDR3 nucleotide sequence: TGTGCCAGCAGTTACTCCCTTGGCACCGAAGCTTTCATT.

As concerns this clonotype: Since the CDR3 does not end with the conserved phenylalanine or tryptophan, this likely comes from a read error. This chain joins TRBV6-1 and TRBJ2-5; the D is unclear. Germline CDR1 is MNHNS and CDR2 is SASEGT. The CDR3 consists of 12 residues. CDR3 DNA: TGCGCCAGCAGTGAGAGTCGGGAGACCCAGTACTCC. This encodes CASSESRETQYS.

To note about this clonotype: A junction boundary mismatches the germline segment, possibly from a read error. V usage is TRBV7-8 and J usage is TRBJ1-1; D not certain. Looked up from germline, CDR1 is SGHVS and CDR2 is FQNEAQ. This CDR3 is built from 13 residues. CDR3 sequence (DNA): TGTGACAGCAGTTTAGCGGTGACAACTGAAGCTTTCTTT. Translated, it gives CDSSLAVTTEAFF.

This clonotype was picked up many times. This sequence joins TRBV12-5 and TRBJ2-3; D not certain. V gave up 5 bases and J gave up 2 bases, with 8 bases separating them. This CDR3 spans 13 amino acids. CDR1 LGHNT and CDR2 FRNRAP come from the germline V gene. CDR3 sequence (DNA): TGTGCTAGTGGTGGGTCGTCCACAGATACGCAGTATTTT. It translates to CASGGSSTDTQYF.

Note on this clonotype: At one boundary the junction diverges from the germline segment, which might be a read error. The chain couples TRBV6-5 to TRBJ2-7; D not resolved. This CDR3 region has 13 residues. Germline assignment: CDR1 MNHEY and CDR2 SVGAGI. Here the CDR3 reads CASRYSSSYEQYF. As DNA, the CDR3 is TGTGCCAGCAGATACTCCAGCTCCTATGAGCAGTACTTC.

This clonotype has ten or more counts. The CDR3 spells CSVVKGAGNTIYF. As DNA, the CDR3 is TGCAGCGTTGTAAAGGGAGCTGGAAACACCATATATTTT. The chain recombines TRBV29-1 with TRBJ1-3; D remains ambiguous. V was cut by 4 bases and J by 2 bases, with 9 bases left in between. There are 13 residues in the CDR3. Per the germline V gene, CDR1 is SQVTM and CDR2 is ANQGSEA.

The chain combines TRBV29-1 with TRBJ2-7; 8 bases agree with TRBD2. Trimming cost V 8 bases and J 7 bases; bases outside gene matches: 7. Per germline, CDR1 SQVTM and CDR2 ANQGSEA. This CDR3 is 11 amino acids long. In nucleotides, the CDR3 is TGCAGCAGACTAGCGCATGGGGAGCAGTACTTC. This codes for CSRLAHGEQYF.

The sample holds one count of this clonotype. The chain employs TRBV11-1 and TRBJ2-1, with TRBD2 identical over 10 bases. Germline loops: CDR1 SGHAT, CDR2 FQDESV (reference sequence). This CDR3 is built from 17 residues. V lost 9 bases and J lost 5; bases outside the gene matches: 16. The CDR3 spells CARSLGLARQVDNEQFF. CDR3 DNA: TGTGCCAGAAGCCTGGGACTAGCGAGACAAGTTGACAATGAGCAGTTCTTC.

This clonotype was observed many times. The rearrangement uses TRBV7-9 and TRBJ2-7; the match to TRBD1 covers 9 bases. CDR1 is SEHNR and CDR2 is FQNEAQ in the germline V gene (reference sequence). The CDR3 sequence is 17 residues long. V lost 5 bases to trimming and J lost 0 bases; unmatched junction nucleotides: 11. CDR3 coding DNA: TGTGCCAGCAGCGGGGGGACAGGGTACCGACACTCCTACGAGCAGTACTTC. This encodes CASSGGTGYRHSYEQYF.

On this clonotype itself: Its ends do not fully match the called genes, so a read error is possible. This rearrangement joins TRBV6-5 to TRBJ2-7; either TRBD1 or TRBD2 may fit D (5 bases each). This CDR3 has 13 residues. CDR1 is MNHEY, CDR2 SVGAGI, per germline. CDR3 amino acids: CASRDGGYYEQCF. CDR3 nucleotide sequence: TGCGCCAGCAGGGATGGGGGATACTACGAGCAGTGCTTC.

This clonotype occurred a few times. The chain carries TRBV12-3 or TRBV12-4 and TRBJ1-3, with D tentatively TRBD1 (6 bases). Trimming stripped 7 bases from V and 8 bases from J, with 18 bases between. The CDR3 runs 14 residues. Here the CDR3 reads CASILQGAGYTIYF. In DNA form, the CDR3 reads TGTGCCAGCATCCTACAGGGAGCCGGATACACCATATATTTT.

Of note for this clonotype: Its ends do not fully match the called genes, so a read error is possible. The chain uses TRBV28 and TRBJ1-1; D gene uncertain. The CDR3 totals 13 residues. Germline loops: CDR1 MDHEN, CDR2 SYDVKM. The CDR3 protein is CASTSRLNTEAFF. For the CDR3, the DNA is TGCGCCAGCACTTCCCGTCTGAACACTGAAGCTTTCTTT.

Only one count was recorded for this clonotype. V gene TRBV6-2 or TRBV6-3 combines with J gene TRBJ2-1; D perhaps matches TRBD2 (5 bases). There are 12 residues in the CDR3. The germline V gene has CDR1 MNHEY and CDR2 SVGEGT. Trimming left V 6 bases short and J 9 bases short, with 12 bases between. CDR3 protein: CASSYLATEQFF. The CDR3 DNA reads as TGTGCCAGCAGCTACCTAGCAACTGAGCAGTTCTTC.

This clonotype was found many times. The chain links TRBV7-8 to TRBJ1-2; D is possibly TRBD1 (5 bases). In germline, CDR1 is SGHVS, CDR2 FQNEAQ. The CDR3 is made up of 13 amino acids. The V end lost 3 bases, the J end lost 7 bases, and 12 bases lay between the germline ends. CDR3 bases: TGTGCCAGCAGCTTGCACCGGGACGGTGGCTACACCTTC. Translated: CASSLHRDGGYTF.

Points on this clonotype: Germline and junction disagree at one end, which may indicate a read error. The chain joins TRBV7-9 to TRBJ2-2; a possible D gene is TRBD2 (6 bases). CDR3 length: 15 residues. CDR1 SEHNR and CDR2 FQNEAQ come from the germline V gene (reference sequence). In DNA, the CDR3 is TGCGCCAGCAGCTTAGGAGGGGCGACCACCTGGGAGCTGTTTTTT. Translation gives CASSLGGATTWELFF.

This clonotype has more than one count but fewer than ten. The chain joins TRBV6-5 to TRBJ2-6, with D unresolved. CDR3 length: 18 residues. The germline V gene encodes CDR1 MNHEY and CDR2 SVGAGI. V was clipped by 5 bases and J by 4 bases, with 21 bases between them. The CDR3: CASSLRIGMKAGANVLTF. CDR3 nucleotide sequence: TGTGCCAGCAGTCTTAGGATAGGGATGAAAGCAGGGGCCAACGTCCTGACTTTC.

CDR3 sequence: CASSDLGAPKFF. The CDR3, as DNA: TGTGCCAGTAGTGACTTAGGGGCCCCCAAGTTCTTC. V and J are TRBV12-3 or TRBV12-4 and TRBJ2-1; maybe TRBD1 (5 bases). The CDR3 has 12 residues. V was clipped by 9 bases and J by 14 bases, with 20 bases between them.

For this clonotype: Here the CDR3 omits its conserved ending phenylalanine or tryptophan, so a read error is the likely source. The genes are TRBV11-2 and TRBJ2-1; TRBD2 aligns across 7 bases. CDR3 length: 16 residues. Germline V gene lookup returns CDR1 SGHAT and CDR2 FQNNGV. V trimming: 7 bases; J trimming: 6 bases; junction bases outside the gene matches: 15. The CDR3 sequence is CASNFRLAGDFNEQFS. In nucleotides, the CDR3 is TGTGCCAGCAACTTTCGACTAGCCGGAGATTTCAATGAGCAGTTCTCC.

A word on this clonotype: A much larger clone lies a single base off, so this may be a read error. The CDR3 spells CASSAGLSGGDTQYF. The DNA of the CDR3 is TGTGCCAGCAGCGCGGGACTATCGGGAGGAGATACGCAGTATTTT. The J gene is TRBJ2-3, the V gene TRBV7-8; 7 bases align to TRBD2. Trimming took 5 bases from V and 5 from J; bases not matched to a gene: 10. The CDR3 consists of 15 residues. CDR1 is SGHVS and CDR2 is FQNEAQ in the germline V gene.

Remarks on this clonotype: This is likely a read error, given that the CDR3 carries no conserved phenylalanine or tryptophan at its end. The chain combines TRBV6-6 with TRBJ2-3; the D gene is possibly TRBD2 (7 bases). The CDR3 runs to 16 residues. Germline CDR1 MNHNY, CDR2 SVGAGI (reference sequence). V gave up 7 bases and J gave up 5 bases, with 22 bases separating them. This CDR3 reads CASNWGPAGRGDTQYL. The CDR3, as DNA: TGTGCCAGCAATTGGGGGCCGGCAGGGAGGGGAGATACGCAGTATCTT.

Points on this clonotype: This may be a read error: a much more frequent sequence differs by one nucleotide. The CDR3 DNA is TGCGCCAGCGGCTTGGGGGCAGGGACCCCTGTCTTT. This encodes CASGLGAGTPVF. This sequence joins TRBV5-1 and TRBJ1-5; possible D gene TRBD1, 6 bases. The germline CDR1 and CDR2 sequences are SGHRS and YFSETQ. The CDR3 has 12 residues.

The sample holds one count of this clonotype. This CDR3 fails to terminate in the conserved phenylalanine or tryptophan, so it likely reflects a read error. The gene calls are TRBV29-1 and TRBJ2-7; perhaps TRBD2 as D (5 bases). Germline CDR1 reads SQVTM; CDR2 reads ANQGSEA. The length of the CDR3 is 12 residues. V lost 1 base, J lost 7 bases, and 11 bases lay in between. The chain's CDR3 is CSVEGLGREQYS. CDR3 bases: TGCAGCGTTGAAGGTCTAGGGAGAGAGCAGTACTCT.

A note on this clonotype: The junction does not match germline at one end; this may be a read error. V usage is TRBV5-4 and J usage is TRBJ2-2, with a possible D match to TRBD2 (6 bases). Germline assignment: CDR1 SGHNT and CDR2 YYREEE (reference sequence). The CDR3 is 15 amino acids. CDR3: CTRSPFSGGTGELFF. CDR3 bases: TGTACCAGGAGCCCTTTTAGCGGAGGCACCGGGGAGCTGTTTTTT. Using reference TRBV5-4 and TRBJ2-2 for the parts outside the CDR3, the full variable domain is ETGVTQSPTHLIKTRGQQVTLRCSSQSGHNTVSWYQQALGQGPQFIFQYYREEENGRGNFPPRFSGLQFPNYSSELNVNALELDDSALYLCTRSPFSGGTGELFFGEGSRLTVL.